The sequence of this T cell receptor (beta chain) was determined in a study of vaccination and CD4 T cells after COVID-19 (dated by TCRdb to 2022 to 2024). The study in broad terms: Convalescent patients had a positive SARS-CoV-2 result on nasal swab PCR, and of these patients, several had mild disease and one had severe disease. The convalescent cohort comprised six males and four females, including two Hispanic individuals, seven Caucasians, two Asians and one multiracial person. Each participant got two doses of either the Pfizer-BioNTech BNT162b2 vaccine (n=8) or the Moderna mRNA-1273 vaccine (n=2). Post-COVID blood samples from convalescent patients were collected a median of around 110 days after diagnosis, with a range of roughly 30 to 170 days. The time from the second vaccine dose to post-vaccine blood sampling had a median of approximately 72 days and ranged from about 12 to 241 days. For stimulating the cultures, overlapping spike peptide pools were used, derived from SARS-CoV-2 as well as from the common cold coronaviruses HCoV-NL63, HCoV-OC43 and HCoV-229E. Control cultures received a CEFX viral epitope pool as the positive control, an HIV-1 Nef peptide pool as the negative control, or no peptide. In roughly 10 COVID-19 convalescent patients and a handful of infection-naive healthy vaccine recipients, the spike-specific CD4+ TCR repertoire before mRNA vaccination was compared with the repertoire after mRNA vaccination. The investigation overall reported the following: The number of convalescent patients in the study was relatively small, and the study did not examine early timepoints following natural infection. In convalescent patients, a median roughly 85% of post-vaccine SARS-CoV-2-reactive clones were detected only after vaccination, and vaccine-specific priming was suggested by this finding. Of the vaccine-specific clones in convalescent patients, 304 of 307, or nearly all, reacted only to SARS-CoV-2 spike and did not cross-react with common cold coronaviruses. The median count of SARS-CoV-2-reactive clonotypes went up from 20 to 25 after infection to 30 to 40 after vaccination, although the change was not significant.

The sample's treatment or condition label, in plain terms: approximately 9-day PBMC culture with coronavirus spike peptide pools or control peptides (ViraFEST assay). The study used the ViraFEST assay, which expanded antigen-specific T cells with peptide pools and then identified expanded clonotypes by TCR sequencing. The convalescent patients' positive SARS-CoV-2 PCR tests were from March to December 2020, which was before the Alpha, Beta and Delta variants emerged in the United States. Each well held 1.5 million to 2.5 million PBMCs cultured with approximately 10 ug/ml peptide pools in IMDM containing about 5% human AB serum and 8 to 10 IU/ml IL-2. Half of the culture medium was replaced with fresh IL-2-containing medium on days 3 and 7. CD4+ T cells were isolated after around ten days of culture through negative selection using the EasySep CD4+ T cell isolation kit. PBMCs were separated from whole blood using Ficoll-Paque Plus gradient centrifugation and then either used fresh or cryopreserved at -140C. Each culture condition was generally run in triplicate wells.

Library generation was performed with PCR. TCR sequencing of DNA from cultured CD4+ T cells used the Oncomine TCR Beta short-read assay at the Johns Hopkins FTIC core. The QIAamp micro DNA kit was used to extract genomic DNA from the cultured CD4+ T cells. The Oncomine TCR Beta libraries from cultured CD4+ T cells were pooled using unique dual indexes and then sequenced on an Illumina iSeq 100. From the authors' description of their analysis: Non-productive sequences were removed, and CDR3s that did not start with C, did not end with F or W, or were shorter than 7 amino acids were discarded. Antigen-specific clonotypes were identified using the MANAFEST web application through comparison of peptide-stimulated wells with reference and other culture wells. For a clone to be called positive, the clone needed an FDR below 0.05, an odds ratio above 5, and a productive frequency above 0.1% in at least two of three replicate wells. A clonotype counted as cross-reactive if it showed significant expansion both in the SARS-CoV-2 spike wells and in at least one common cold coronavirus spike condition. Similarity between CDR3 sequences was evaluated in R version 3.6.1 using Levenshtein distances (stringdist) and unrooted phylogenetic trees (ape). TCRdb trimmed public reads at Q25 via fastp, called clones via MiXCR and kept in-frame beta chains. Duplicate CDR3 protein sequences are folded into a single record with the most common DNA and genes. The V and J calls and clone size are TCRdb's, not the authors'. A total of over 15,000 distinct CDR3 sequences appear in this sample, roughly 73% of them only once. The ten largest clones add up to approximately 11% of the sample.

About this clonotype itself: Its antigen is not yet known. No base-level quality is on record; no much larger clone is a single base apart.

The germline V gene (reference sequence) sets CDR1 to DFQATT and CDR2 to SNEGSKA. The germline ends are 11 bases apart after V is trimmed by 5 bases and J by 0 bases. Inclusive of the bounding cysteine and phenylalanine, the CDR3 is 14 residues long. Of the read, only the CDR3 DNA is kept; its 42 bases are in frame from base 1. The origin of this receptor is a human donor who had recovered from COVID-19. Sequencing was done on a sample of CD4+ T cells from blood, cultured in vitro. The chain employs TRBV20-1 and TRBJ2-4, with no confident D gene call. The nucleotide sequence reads TGCAGTGCTCAGCAAGATCTAGCCAAAAACATTCAGTACTTC. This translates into CSAQQDLAKNIQYF.